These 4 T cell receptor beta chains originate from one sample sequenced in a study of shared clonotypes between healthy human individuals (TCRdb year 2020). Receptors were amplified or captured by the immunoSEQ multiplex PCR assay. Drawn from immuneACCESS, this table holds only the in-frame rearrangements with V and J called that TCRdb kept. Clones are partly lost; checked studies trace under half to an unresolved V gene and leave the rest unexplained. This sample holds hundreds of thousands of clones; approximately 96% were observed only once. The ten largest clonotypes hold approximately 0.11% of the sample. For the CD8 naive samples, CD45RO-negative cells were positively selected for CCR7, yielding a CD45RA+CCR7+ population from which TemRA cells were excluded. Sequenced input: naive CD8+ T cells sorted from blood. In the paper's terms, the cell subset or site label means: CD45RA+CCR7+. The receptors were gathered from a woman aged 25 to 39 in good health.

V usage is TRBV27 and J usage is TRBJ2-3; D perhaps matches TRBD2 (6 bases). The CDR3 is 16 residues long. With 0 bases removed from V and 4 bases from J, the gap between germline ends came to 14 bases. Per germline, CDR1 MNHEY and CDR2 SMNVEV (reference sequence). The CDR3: CASSLSPGTLSDTQYF. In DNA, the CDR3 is TGTGCCAGCAGTTTATCACCCGGGACTTTATCAGATACGCAGTATTTT.

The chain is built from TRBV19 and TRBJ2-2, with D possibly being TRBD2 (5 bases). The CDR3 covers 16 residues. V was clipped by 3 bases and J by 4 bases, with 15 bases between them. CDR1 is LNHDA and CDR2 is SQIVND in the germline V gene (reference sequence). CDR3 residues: CASSIWAGSGTGELFF. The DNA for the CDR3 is TGTGCCAGTAGTATCTGGGCGGGTTCGGGCACCGGGGAGCTGTTTTTT.

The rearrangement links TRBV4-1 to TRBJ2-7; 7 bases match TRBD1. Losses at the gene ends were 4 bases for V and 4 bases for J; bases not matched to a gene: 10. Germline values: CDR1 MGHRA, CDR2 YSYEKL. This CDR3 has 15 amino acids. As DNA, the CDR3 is TGCGCCAGCAGCCTGAATGAGCACAGGGGATACGAGCAGTACTTC. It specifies CASSLNEHRGYEQYF.

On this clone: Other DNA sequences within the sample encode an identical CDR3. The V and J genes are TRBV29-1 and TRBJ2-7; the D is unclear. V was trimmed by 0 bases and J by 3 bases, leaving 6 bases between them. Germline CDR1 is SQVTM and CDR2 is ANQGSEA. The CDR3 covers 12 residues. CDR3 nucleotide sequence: TGCAGCGTTGAAGATTCCAGCTACGAGCAGTACTTC. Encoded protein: CSVEDSSYEQYF.